A selection of T cell receptor beta chains follows, all from one sample in a study of T cell changes during pregnancy in multiple sclerosis. The assay was immunoSEQ multiplex PCR, and TCRdb's table has in-frame clones only and misses some. The table includes fewer than 65,000 clones, about 90% detected once. The source was CD8+ T cells from peripheral blood mononuclear cells, collected after pregnancy. Every receptor here comes from a female donor with multiple sclerosis, enrolled in a pregnancy study. Both conserved end residues are part of each CDR3. The D gene is left open where the match is weak. Clone size, where shown, is once, few, many, or a class for clones that have expanded.

NA	TRBJ1-3	TRBV9	NA	CASSPVIRAGGNTIYF	TGTGCCAGCAGCCCCGTTATCCGGGCGGGTGGAAACACCATATATTTT
NA	TRBJ1-1	TRBV5-1	TRBD1	CASSLVGTGASNTEAFF	TGCGCCAGCAGCTTGGTTGGGACAGGGGCCTCGAACACTGAAGCTTTCTTT
NA	TRBJ2-2	TRBV6-1	NA	CASSDQTGNTGELFF	TGTGCCAGCAGTGATCAAACGGGTAACACCGGGGAGCTGTTTTTT
NA	TRBJ2-5	TRBV25-1	TRBD2	CASSVLSGGRETQYF	TGTGCCAGCAGTGTACTATCGGGGGGGCGGGAGACCCAGTACTTC
once	TRBJ1-3	TRBV7-9	TRBD1	CASSPIRGAGNTIYF	TGTGCCAGCAGCCCAATCAGGGGGGCTGGAAACACCATATATTTT
NA	TRBJ1-1	TRBV5-4	NA	CASIGGASRNTEAFF	TGTGCCAGCATCGGGGGGGCGTCCCGAAACACTGAAGCTTTCTTT
NA	TRBJ1-2	TRBV11-2	NA	CASSLQGFDYGYTF	TGTGCCAGCAGCTTACAGGGTTTTGACTATGGCTACACCTTC
NA	TRBJ2-3	TRBV30	NA	CAWSVLRAPDTQYF	TGTGCCTGGAGTGTCTTGAGAGCCCCAGATACGCAGTATTTT
NA	TRBJ1-2	TRBV6-5	NA	CASTPGGYGYTF	TGTGCCAGCACCCCAGGTGGCTATGGCTACACCTTC
NA	TRBJ2-1	TRBV6-5	TRBD2	CASSWQRGADEQFF	TGTGCCAGCAGTTGGCAGCGGGGGGCGGATGAGCAGTTCTTC
NA	TRBJ2-2	TRBV9	NA	CASSSVGTPSTGELFF	TGTGCCAGCAGCAGCGTGGGGACACCCTCCACCGGGGAGCTGTTTTTT
NA	TRBJ2-3	TRBV30	TRBD1	CAWGTGRDTQYF	TGTGCCTGGGGGACAGGGCGCGATACGCAGTATTTT
NA	TRBJ2-7	TRBV18	NA	CASSPEVRSSYEQYF	TGTGCCAGCTCACCGGAGGTCCGAAGCTCCTACGAGCAGTACTTC
NA	TRBJ1-6	TRBV7-9	NA	CASSPAAIGGSPLHF	TGTGCCAGCAGCCCCGCGGCCATCGGGGGTTCACCCCTCCACTTT
once	TRBJ1-2	TRBV9	NA	CASSVAGFYGYTF	TGTGCCAGCAGCGTAGCTGGCTTTTATGGCTACACCTTC
NA	TRBJ2-1	TRBV5-1	TRBD1	CASSLWGTGGDEQFF	TGCGCCAGCAGCTTGTGGGGGACAGGGGGCGATGAGCAGTTCTTC
NA	TRBJ1-2	TRBV14	NA	CASSQVGPVGYTF	TGTGCCAGCAGCCAAGTTGGGCCAGTCGGCTACACCTTC
NA	TRBJ2-1	TRBV6-5	TRBD2	CASSGSGGPYNEQFF	TGTGCCAGCAGTGGTAGCGGGGGGCCATACAATGAGCAGTTCTTC
medium-sized	TRBJ1-2	TRBV14	NA	CASSRGTNYGYTF	TGTGCCAGCAGTCGCGGGACCAACTATGGCTACACCTTC
NA	TRBJ2-1	TRBV7-9	TRBD1	CASSFGTGEDNEQFF	TGTGCCAGCAGCTTTGGGACAGGGGAGGACAATGAGCAGTTCTTC
NA	TRBJ1-2	TRBV19	NA	CASSMGGDGYTF	TGTGCCAGTAGTATGGGGGGGGATGGCTACACCTTC
NA	TRBJ1-1	TRBV4-1	NA	CASSHPGGPEAFF	TGCGCCAGCAGCCATCCCGGGGGGCCTGAAGCTTTCTTT